Each of the 22 T cell receptor beta chains below was sequenced from the same sample in a study of shared clonotypes between healthy human individuals. Repertoires were generated with immunoSEQ multiplex PCR, while TCRdb's copy carries only in-frame clones and drops some. This table holds about 1.1 million clones, about 84% found once. Sequenced material: memory CD4+ T cells from PBMCs. Subset: CD45RA-negative fraction. These receptors originate from a man younger than 35 in good health. Some clones in this sample may be carry-over from other donors' samples.

The V call is TRBV7-3, the J call TRBJ2-1; D is unclear. The CDR3 has 14 amino acids. Germline V CDR1 and CDR2: SGHTA, FQGTGA. Trimming left V 1 base short and J 8 bases short, with 12 bases between. The CDR3 region is CASSLMGFGDEQFF. The CDR3 DNA reads as TGTGCCAGCAGCTTAATGGGGTTTGGGGATGAGCAGTTCTTC.

The V and J genes are TRBV2 and TRBJ2-3; perhaps TRBD1 as D (6 bases). Between the trimmed V and J ends, which lost 5 bases and 0 bases, there was a span of 12 bases. This CDR3 is 15 amino acids long. Germline lookup yields CDR1 SNHLY and CDR2 FYNNEI. DNA of the CDR3: TGTGCCAGCAGTATGGACAGAACTAGCACAGATACGCAGTATTTT. It is translated as CASSMDRTSTDTQYF.

In the case of this clone: A far larger clone is off by one base, so a read error is likely. In the same sample, other DNA sequences code for this CDR3. The chain is built from TRBV2 and TRBJ2-5; 8 positions match TRBD1. CDR1 and CDR2 from the germline V gene are SNHLY and FYNNEI. The CDR3 sequence is 14 residues long. CDR3 residues: CASSEWTGKETQYF. The CDR3 region has the DNA TGCGCCAGCAGTGAATGGACAGGGAAAGAGACCCAGTACTTC.

This chain links TRBV6-5 with TRBJ2-1; weak D call: TRBD2 (6 bases). Germline CDR1 is MNHEY and CDR2 is SVGAGI. The V gene lost 6 bases and the J gene lost 3 bases, with 15 bases spanning the gap. The CDR3 contains 15 residues. CDR3 amino acids: CASRAGRGGYNEQFF. Here the CDR3 DNA reads TGTGCCAGCAGGGCGGGACGGGGTGGCTACAATGAGCAGTTCTTC.

The V and J genes are TRBV19 and TRBJ2-7; 8 bases line up with TRBD2. CDR1 and CDR2 from the germline V gene are LNHDA and SQIVND (reference sequence). The CDR3 is 12 residues long. V was clipped by 3 bases and J by 6 bases; unmatched bases: 1. The CDR3 loop reads CASSIRGGEQYF. CDR3 in DNA: TGTGCCAGTAGTATCCGGGGGGGCGAGCAGTACTTC.

This clone has just a few counts. CDR3 sequence: CASSPGWTDNEQFF. CDR3 DNA: TGCGCCAGCAGTCCAGGGTGGACGGACAATGAGCAGTTCTTC. The rearrangement uses TRBV5-1 and TRBJ2-1, with TRBD1 as a possible D gene (5 bases). Trimming took 5 bases from V and 5 from J, leaving 14 bases between them. Germline loops: CDR1 SGHRS, CDR2 YFSETQ. The CDR3 totals 14 residues.

The chain carries TRBV20-1 and TRBJ1-2; D gene unclear. The CDR3 sequence is 11 residues long. V lost 3 bases, J lost 6 bases, and 8 bases lay in between. CDR1 is DFQATT and CDR2 is SNEGSKA in the germline V gene (reference sequence). The CDR3 is CSARFVNGYTF. The DNA of the CDR3 is TGCAGTGCTAGGTTTGTCAATGGCTACACCTTC.

The V call is TRBV6-6, the J call TRBJ2-1; D is uncertain. The length of the CDR3 is 12 residues. Germline V gives CDR1 MNHNY, CDR2 SVGAGI (reference sequence). V lost 6 bases and J 5 bases, leaving 8 bases between the germline ends. CDR3 sequence: CASSPDDNEQFF. CDR3 DNA: TGTGCCAGCAGCCCTGACGACAATGAGCAGTTCTTC.

This clone has just a few counts. The chain couples TRBV6-1 to TRBJ1-2; D call uncertain. V gave up 3 bases and J gave up 2 bases, with 16 bases separating them. The CDR3 runs 16 residues. Germline lookup yields CDR1 MNHNS and CDR2 SASEGT. The CDR3 region is CASSDVGRPGNYGYTF. The CDR3 bases are TGTGCCAGCAGTGACGTCGGGCGCCCCGGGAACTATGGCTACACCTTC.

The chain employs TRBV30 and TRBJ2-3, with a possible D match to TRBD1 (6 bases). Germline CDR1 GTSNPN, CDR2 SVGIG (reference sequence). The CDR3 length is 14 residues. V lost 3 bases, J lost 3 bases, and 13 bases lay in between. The CDR3 DNA follows: TGTGCCTGGAGCCGACGGGACATAACAGATACGCAGTATTTT. The encoded protein is CAWSRRDITDTQYF. The variable domain in full, with the rest retrieved from reference TRBV30 and TRBJ2-3, is SQTIHQWPATLVQPVGSPLSLECTVEGTSNPNLYWYRQAAGRGLQLLFYSVGIGQISSEVPQNLSASRPQDRQFILSSKKLLLSDSGFYLCAWSRRDITDTQYFGPGTRLTVL.

This clone was counted a single time. The chain couples TRBV4-3 to TRBJ1-4; D remains unclear. CDR3 size: 14 residues. CDR1 and CDR2 from the germline V gene are LGHNA and YSLEER. Between the trimmed V and J ends, which lost 1 base and 7 bases, there was a span of 10 bases. The CDR3 spells CASSQGDGLEKLFF. The DNA of the CDR3 is TGCGCCAGCAGCCAAGGCGACGGGCTTGAAAAACTGTTTTTT.

The chain joins TRBV7-2 to TRBJ1-2; no firm D call. The CDR3 length is 14 residues. From germline, CDR1 is SGHTA and CDR2 FQGNSA. The germline V and J ends were trimmed by 2 bases and 5 bases, with 12 bases remaining between them. In nucleotides, the CDR3 is TGTGCCAGCAGCTTACGTGGGCAGTTATATGGCTACACCTTC. Translating it yields CASSLRGQLYGYTF.

The chain links TRBV29-1 to TRBJ2-1, with 14 bases matching TRBD2. The V and J ends lost 3 bases and 0 bases, in that order; junction bases with no gene match: 7. Germline assignment: CDR1 SQVTM and CDR2 ANQGSEA. The CDR3 has 18 amino acids. This CDR3 reads CSVEEGLAGDLSYNEQFF. CDR3 nucleotide sequence: TGCAGCGTTGAGGAGGGACTAGCGGGAGATCTCTCCTACAATGAGCAGTTCTTC.

This clone has only a few counts. The chain links TRBV7-6 to TRBJ1-4; D is unclear. Trimming stripped 4 bases from V and 14 bases from J, with 14 bases between. The CDR3 length is 12 residues. Germline lookup yields CDR1 SGHVS and CDR2 FNYEAQ. DNA for the CDR3: TGTGCCAGCAGCTCTCCTTTGGGGAGTCTGTTTTTT. It yields the protein CASSSPLGSLFF.

V and J are TRBV1 and TRBJ1-2; no DNA check was done on the table's D call, TRBD1. TRBV1 is shown as a pseudogene. The CDR3 is 16 residues long. The CDR3 DNA reads TGCACCAGCAGCCAGGCCCAACAGGGACGGGACTATGGCTACACCTTC. It translates to CTSSQAQQGRDYGYTF.

CDR3 sequence reads: CAISDSSGYTF. In DNA form, the CDR3 reads TGTGCCATCAGTGATAGCAGTGGCTACACCTTC. The chain employs TRBV10-3 and TRBJ1-2, with no clear D. Trimming left V 3 bases short and J 7 bases short, with 6 bases between. The CDR3 spans 11 residues. Germline CDR1 and CDR2: ENHRY and SYGVKD.

The chain links TRBV6-6 to TRBJ2-7; D possibly corresponds to TRBD2 (6 bases). V shed 6 bases and J shed 0 bases, with 18 bases lying between them. The CDR3 runs to 16 residues. Germline V gene lookup returns CDR1 MNHNY and CDR2 SVGAGI (reference sequence). CDR3 sequence reads: CASRNPAGTGSYEQYF. CDR3 DNA: TGTGCCAGCAGGAACCCGGCCGGGACTGGCTCCTACGAGCAGTACTTC.

A note on this clone: This may come from a read error, since a much larger clone is one base off. This chain joins TRBV9 and TRBJ2-5; D perhaps matches TRBD2 (5 bases). The CDR3 consists of 13 residues. Germline V gene sequence: CDR1 SGDLS, CDR2 YYNGEE. The CDR3 loop reads CAGSATISETQYF. DNA of the CDR3: TGTGCCGGCAGCGCGACTATATCAGAGACCCAGTACTTC.

A note on this clone: This sample also contains other DNA sequences that code for the same CDR3. This chain uses TRBV6-6 with TRBJ1-1, with D uncertain. Germline lookup yields CDR1 MNHNY and CDR2 SVGAGI (reference sequence). V dropped 2 bases and J dropped 3 bases, with 7 bases sitting between them. The CDR3 is 13 amino acids. The CDR3 region has the DNA TGTGCCAGCAGTTACACACGGGACACTGAAGCTTTCTTT. Its translation is CASSYTRDTEAFF.

The chain couples TRBV28 to TRBJ2-4; possible D gene TRBD1, 6 bases. With 2 bases removed from V and 6 bases from J, the gap between germline ends came to 11 bases. The CDR3 is 14 amino acids. CDR1 is MDHEN, CDR2 SYDVKM, per germline. CDR3 sequence reads: CASSLGTTPNIQYF. CDR3 in DNA: TGTGCCAGCAGTTTAGGGACAACTCCAAACATTCAGTACTTC.

Comment on this clone: The identical CDR3 is also encoded by other nucleotide sequences in the sample. J is TRBJ1-4 and V is TRBV28; D ambiguous. CDR1 is MDHEN, CDR2 SYDVKM, per germline. CDR3 length: 15 amino acids. Trimming stripped 3 bases from V and 0 bases from J, with 8 bases between. The CDR3 bases are TGTGCCAGCAGTTTGGGTGGGACAACTAATGAAAAACTGTTTTTT. This codes for CASSLGGTTNEKLFF.

The chain couples TRBV5-1 to TRBJ2-2, with 8 bases identical to TRBD1. V shed 3 bases, J shed 1 base, and the junction held 5 bases outside the gene matches. The CDR3 covers 16 residues. Germline V gives CDR1 SGHRS, CDR2 YFSETQ. CDR3: CASSSQGTGNTGELFF. Here the CDR3 DNA reads TGCGCCAGCAGCTCGCAAGGGACAGGGAACACCGGGGAGCTGTTTTTT.